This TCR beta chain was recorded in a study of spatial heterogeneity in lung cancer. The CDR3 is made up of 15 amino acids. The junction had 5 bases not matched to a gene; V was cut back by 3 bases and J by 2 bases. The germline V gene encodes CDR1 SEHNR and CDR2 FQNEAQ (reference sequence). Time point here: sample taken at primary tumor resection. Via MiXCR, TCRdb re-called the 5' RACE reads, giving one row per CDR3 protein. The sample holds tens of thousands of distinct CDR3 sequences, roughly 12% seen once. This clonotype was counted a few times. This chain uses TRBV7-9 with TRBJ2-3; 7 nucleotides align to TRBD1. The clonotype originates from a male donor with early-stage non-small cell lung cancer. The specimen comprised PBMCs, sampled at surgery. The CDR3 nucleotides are TGTGCCAGCAGCTTCGGACAGGCCCACACAGATACGCAGTATTTT. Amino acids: CASSFGQAHTDTQYF.